This T cell receptor (beta chain) was captured in a study of cytomegalovirus exposure and HLA in healthy donors. Study-level results: Researchers reported from a later analysis that most CMV-associated TCR beta chains appeared HLA-restricted. Researchers left out some V segments, among them TRBV6-2 and TRBV6-3, as indistinguishable. According to the study, around 160 TCR beta chains were cytomegalovirus-associated.

The CDR3 length is 12 residues. Deletions cut 7 bases from V and 11 bases from J, with 16 bases between. CDR1 and CDR2 (germline): MDHEN, SYDVKM. PCR was performed using 60 Vbeta and 13 Jbeta primers. The method was immunoSEQ multiplex PCR; TCRdb's version includes in-frame clones alone and lacks a portion of them. The sample holds around 190,000 clones, 65% to 85% seen once. On this clone: Its antigen is currently unknown.

This chain connects TRBV28 to TRBJ2-3; a possible D gene is TRBD1 (5 bases). This TCR derives from a man aged 40-50 years in good health and CMV-seropositive. The sample consisted of PBMCs. The CDR3 DNA reads as TGTGCCAGCACCAGGGATCGGCTAGGGCAGTATTTT. Protein: CASTRDRLGQYF.